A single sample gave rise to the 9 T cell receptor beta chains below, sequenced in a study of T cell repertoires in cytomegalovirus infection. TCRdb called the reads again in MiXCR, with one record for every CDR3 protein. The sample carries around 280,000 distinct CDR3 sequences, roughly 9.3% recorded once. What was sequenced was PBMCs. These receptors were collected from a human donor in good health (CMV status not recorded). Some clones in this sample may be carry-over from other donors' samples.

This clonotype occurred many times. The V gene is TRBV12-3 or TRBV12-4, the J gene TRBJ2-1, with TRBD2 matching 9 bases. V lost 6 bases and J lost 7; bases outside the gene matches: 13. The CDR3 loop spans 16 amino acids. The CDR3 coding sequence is TGTGCCAGCAGCCGTTTAGCGGGGGACCCGAAAAATGAGCAGTTCTTC. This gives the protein CASSRLAGDPKNEQFF.

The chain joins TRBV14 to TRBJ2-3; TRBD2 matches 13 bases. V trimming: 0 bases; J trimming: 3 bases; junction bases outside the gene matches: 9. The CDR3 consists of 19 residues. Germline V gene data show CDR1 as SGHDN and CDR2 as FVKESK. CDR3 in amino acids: CASSQDWGPGLAGTDTQYF. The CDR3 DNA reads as TGTGCCAGCAGCCAAGATTGGGGGCCGGGACTAGCGGGGACAGATACGCAGTATTTT.

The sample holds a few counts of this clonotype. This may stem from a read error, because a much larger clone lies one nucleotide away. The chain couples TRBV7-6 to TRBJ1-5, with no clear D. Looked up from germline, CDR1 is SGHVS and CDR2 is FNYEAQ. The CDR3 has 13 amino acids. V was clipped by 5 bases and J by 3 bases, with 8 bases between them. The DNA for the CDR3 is TGTGCCAGCAGCAGGGCGGACAATCAGCCCCAGCATTTT. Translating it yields CASSRADNQPQHF. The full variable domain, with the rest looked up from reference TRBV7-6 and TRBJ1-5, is GAGVSQSPRYKVTKRGQDVALRCDPISGHVSLYWYRQALGQGPEFLTYFNYEAQQDKSGLPNDRFSAERPEGSISTLTIQRTEQRDSAMYRCASSRADNQPQHFGDGTRLSIL.

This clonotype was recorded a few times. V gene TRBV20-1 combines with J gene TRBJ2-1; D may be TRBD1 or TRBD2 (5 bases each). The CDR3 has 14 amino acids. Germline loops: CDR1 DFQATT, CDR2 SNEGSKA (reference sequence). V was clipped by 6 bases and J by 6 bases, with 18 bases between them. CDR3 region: CSARTRAGRNEQFF. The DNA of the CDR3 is TGCAGTGCCCGGACTCGGGCAGGGCGCAATGAGCAGTTCTTC.

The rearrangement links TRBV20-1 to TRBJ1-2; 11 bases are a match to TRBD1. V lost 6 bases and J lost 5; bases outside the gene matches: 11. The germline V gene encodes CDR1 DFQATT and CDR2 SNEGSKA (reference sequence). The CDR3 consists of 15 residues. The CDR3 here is CSAPWTGGLGYGYTF. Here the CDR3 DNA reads TGCAGTGCACCCTGGACAGGGGGCTTAGGGTATGGCTACACCTTC.

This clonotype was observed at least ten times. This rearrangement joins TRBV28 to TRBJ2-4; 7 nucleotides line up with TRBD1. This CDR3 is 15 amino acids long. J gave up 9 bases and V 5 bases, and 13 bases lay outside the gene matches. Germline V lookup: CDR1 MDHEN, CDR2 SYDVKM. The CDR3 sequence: CASSINRGLSAIQYF. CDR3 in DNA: TGTGCCAGCAGTATAAACAGGGGATTATCGGCCATTCAGTACTTC.

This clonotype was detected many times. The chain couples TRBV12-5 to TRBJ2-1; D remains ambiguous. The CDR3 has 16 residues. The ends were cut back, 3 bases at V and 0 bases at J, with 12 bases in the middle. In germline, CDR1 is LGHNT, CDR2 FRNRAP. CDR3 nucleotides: TGTGCTAGTGGTTTTTCCACCCGGAGCTCCTACAATGAGCAGTTCTTC. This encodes CASGFSTRSSYNEQFF.

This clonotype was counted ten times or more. CDR3 nucleotide sequence: TGTGCCAGCAGCTTCAGGGAGAGGGTCACAGATACGCAGTATTTT. It translates to CASSFRERVTDTQYF. The genes are TRBV7-2 and TRBJ2-3; the D gene could be TRBD1 or TRBD2 (5 bases each). CDR3 length equals 15 residues. Trimming took 3 bases from V and 2 from J, leaving 12 bases between them. Looked up from germline, CDR1 is SGHTA and CDR2 is FQGNSA.

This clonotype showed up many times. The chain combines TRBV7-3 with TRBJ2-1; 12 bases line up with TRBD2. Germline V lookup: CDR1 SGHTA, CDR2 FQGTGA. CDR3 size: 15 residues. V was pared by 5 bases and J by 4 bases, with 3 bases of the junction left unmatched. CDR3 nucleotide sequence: TGTGCCAGCAGCCGGGGACTAGCGGGTTACAATGAGCAGTTCTTC. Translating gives CASSRGLAGYNEQFF.